Each of the 8 T cell receptor beta chains below was sequenced from the same sample in a study of OX40 agonist ivuxolimab in advanced cancers. Some clones are missing from TCRdb's copy, which holds only in-frame ones; the method was immunoSEQ multiplex PCR. The sample comprises more than 85,000 clones, approximately 89% of which are singletons, and 0.27% rests with the top ten. The starting material was CD4+ or CD8+ T cells sorted from blood, obtained in a trial of the OX40 agonist ivuxolimab. Receptor source: an adult with an advanced solid tumor such as melanoma, head and neck, liver or kidney cancer.

The gene calls are TRBV5-1 and TRBJ2-2; D unclear. In germline, CDR1 is SGHRS, CDR2 YFSETQ. Trimming shortened V by 0 bases and J by 1 base, and 4 bases separated the two germline ends. The CDR3 contains 14 residues. CDR3 DNA: TGCGCCAGCAGCTTGGAATTGAACACCGGGGAGCTGTTTTTT. Protein product: CASSLELNTGELFF.

This chain connects TRBV19 to TRBJ1-5, with 9 bases fitting TRBD1. The CDR3 sequence is 14 residues long. CDR1 is LNHDA, CDR2 SQIVND, per germline (reference sequence). Trimming at V came to 9 bases and at J to 6 bases, leaving 9 bases not matched to a gene. The CDR3: CASATGGGSQPQHF. CDR3 coding DNA: TGTGCCAGCGCCACAGGGGGCGGGAGTCAGCCCCAGCATTTT.

CDR3 region: CASSFAGGVGNEQFF. The CDR3 region has the DNA TGCGCCAGCAGCTTCGCAGGGGGCGTAGGAAATGAGCAGTTCTTC. This sequence joins TRBV5-1 and TRBJ2-1, with 8 bases that match TRBD1. The germline CDR1 and CDR2 sequences are SGHRS and YFSETQ. J was trimmed by 7 bases and V by 2 bases; bases with no gene match: 8. The CDR3 has 15 amino acids.

The chain uses TRBV7-2 and TRBJ1-2; D gene unclear. With 2 bases removed from V and 4 bases from J, the gap between germline ends came to 20 bases. The CDR3 spans 17 residues. Germline V gives CDR1 SGHTA, CDR2 FQGNSA. This CDR3 is CASSLKGRISTPYGYTF. The CDR3 DNA is TGTGCCAGCAGCTTAAAGGGCCGGATATCTACCCCCTATGGCTACACCTTC.

This clone showed up just once. The chain has TRBV2 and TRBJ1-3; a weak D match, TRBD1 (6 bases). Germline CDR1 SNHLY, CDR2 FYNNEI. V shed 5 bases and J shed 3 bases, with 11 bases lying between them. This CDR3 region has 14 residues. CDR3 loop: CASSPGDYGNTIYF. The CDR3, as DNA: TGTGCCAGCAGTCCAGGGGACTATGGAAACACCATATATTTT.

This clone has only a few counts. The chain is built from TRBV4-2 and TRBJ1-5; D not certain. CDR3 size: 14 residues. The germline CDR1 and CDR2 sequences are LGHNA and YNFKEQ. V gave up 3 bases and J gave up 5 bases, with 11 bases separating them. The CDR3 is CASSHRAGDQPQHF. The CDR3 DNA follows: TGTGCCAGCAGCCATCGGGCAGGAGATCAGCCCCAGCATTTT.

This chain connects TRBV29-1 to TRBJ2-1; 8 positions agree with TRBD2. CDR3 length equals 14 residues. Trimming at V came to 5 bases and at J to 6 bases, leaving 9 bases not matched to a gene. CDR1 and CDR2 (germline): SQVTM, ANQGSEA. In nucleotides, the CDR3 is TGCAGCGTTTTATTAGCGGGACTGCTCAATGAGCAGTTCTTC. Its translation: CSVLLAGLLNEQFF.

The chain uses TRBV5-6 and TRBJ1-5, with 9 bases that match TRBD1. This CDR3 spans 16 amino acids. Germline V gives CDR1 SGHDT, CDR2 YYEEEE. V gave up 0 bases and J gave up 6 bases; unmatched junction bases: 7. This chain's CDR3 is CASSLGPGQGTQPQHF. In nucleotides, the CDR3 is TGTGCCAGCAGCTTGGGACCGGGACAGGGCACTCAGCCCCAGCATTTT.